The clone carrying this T cell receptor (beta chain) was detected a few times. Its target is unknown. This record comes from a study of beta chain features in type 1 diabetes. Study background: Age, gender and cell yields were alike across patients and healthy donors.

Study-wide findings and caveats: Type 1 diabetes patients had VDJ junctions that carried fewer insertions and more deletions. Naive, central memory and Treg TCRB repertoires appeared more alike in patients than in healthy donors.

Every isolated RNA sample was fully reverse transcribed, so sequencing captured expressed TCRB transcripts. Produced via immunoSEQ multiplex PCR; TCRdb's table is partial and in-frame only. Among under 800,000 clones listed, around a sixth were seen once. V was pared by 3 bases and J by 1 base, with 7 bases between. CDR3 length equals 14 residues. Germline values: CDR1 MDHEN, CDR2 SYDVKM. Sequenced material: naive CD4+ T cells from blood. The TCR sequence derives from a man younger than 35 in good health. The rearrangement links TRBV28 to TRBJ1-3; possible D gene TRBD1, 5 bases. This CDR3 reads CASSLAGSGNTIYF. The CDR3 DNA reads TGTGCCAGCAGTTTGGCAGGGTCTGGAAACACCATATATTTT.